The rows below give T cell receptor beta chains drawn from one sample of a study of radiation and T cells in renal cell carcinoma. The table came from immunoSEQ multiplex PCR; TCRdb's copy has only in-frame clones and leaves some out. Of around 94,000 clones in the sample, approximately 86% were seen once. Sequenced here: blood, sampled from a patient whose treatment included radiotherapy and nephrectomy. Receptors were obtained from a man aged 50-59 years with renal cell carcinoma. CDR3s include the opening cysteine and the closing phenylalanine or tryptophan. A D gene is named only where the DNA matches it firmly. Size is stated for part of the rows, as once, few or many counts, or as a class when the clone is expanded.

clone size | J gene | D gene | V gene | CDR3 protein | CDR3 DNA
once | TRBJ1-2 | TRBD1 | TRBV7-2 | CASSLRGQDSYGYTF | TGTGCCAGCAGCTTAAGGGGACAGGACAGCTATGGCTACACCTTC
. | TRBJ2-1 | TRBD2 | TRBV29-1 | CSVSGTSGDSWGNEQFF | TGCAGCGTGTCCGGGACTAGCGGAGACAGCTGGGGCAATGAGCAGTTCTTC
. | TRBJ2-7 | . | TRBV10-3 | CAISERGTYEQYF | TGTGCCATCAGTGAGAGGGGTACCTACGAGCAGTACTTC
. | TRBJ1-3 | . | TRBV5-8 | CASSDTGNSGNTIYF | TGTGCCAGCAGCGACACAGGGAACTCTGGAAACACCATATATTTT
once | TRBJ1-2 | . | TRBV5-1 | CASSSMTGNYGYTF | TGCGCCAGCAGCTCTATGACAGGAAACTATGGCTACACCTTC
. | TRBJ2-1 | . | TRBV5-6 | CASSLSGANEQFF | TGTGCCAGCAGCTTGTCGGGGGCCAATGAGCAGTTCTTC
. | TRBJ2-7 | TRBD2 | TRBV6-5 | CASSRTAGPTYEQYF | TGTGCCAGCAGCCGCACAGCGGGGCCCACCTACGAGCAGTACTTC
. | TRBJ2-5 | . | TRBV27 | CASSSPWLKTQYF | TGTGCCAGCAGTTCCCCGTGGTTGAAGACCCAGTACTTC
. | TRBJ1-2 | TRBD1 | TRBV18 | CASSPRTGSIYGYTF | TGTGCCAGCTCACCCCGGACAGGGAGTATCTATGGCTACACCTTC
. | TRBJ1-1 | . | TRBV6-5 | CASSRQVNTEAFF | TGTGCCAGCAGTCGACAGGTGAACACTGAAGCTTTCTTT
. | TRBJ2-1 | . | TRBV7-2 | CASSQGGQYNEQFF | TGTGCCAGCAGCCAGGGTGGGCAGTACAATGAGCAGTTCTTC
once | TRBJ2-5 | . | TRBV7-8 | CASSLDKQETQYF | TGTGCCAGCAGCTTAGACAAGCAAGAGACCCAGTACTTC
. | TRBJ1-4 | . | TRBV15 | CATSRARQENEKLFF | TGTGCCACCAGCAGAGCGCGGCAGGAGAATGAAAAACTGTTTTTT
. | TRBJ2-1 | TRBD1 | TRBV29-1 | CSVETGANEQFF | TGCAGCGTTGAGACAGGGGCGAATGAGCAGTTCTTC
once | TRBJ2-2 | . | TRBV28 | CASSFPPETGELFF | TGTGCCAGCAGTTTTCCTCCGGAAACCGGGGAGCTGTTTTTT
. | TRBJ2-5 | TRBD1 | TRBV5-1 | CASSVGTAQETQYF | TGCGCCAGCAGCGTTGGGACAGCGCAAGAGACCCAGTACTTC
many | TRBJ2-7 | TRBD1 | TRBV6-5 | CASSRQGGSYEQYF | TGTGCCAGCAGTCGACAGGGGGGCTCCTACGAGCAGTACTTC
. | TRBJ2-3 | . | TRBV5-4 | CASSLGGSNTNTQYF | TGTGCCAGCAGCTTGGGGGGCTCCAACACGAATACGCAGTATTTT
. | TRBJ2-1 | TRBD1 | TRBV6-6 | CASRSGQYNEQFF | TGTGCCAGCAGGTCGGGACAGTACAATGAGCAGTTCTTC
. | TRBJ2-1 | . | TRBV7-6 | CASSPHRQINEQFF | TGTGCCAGCAGCCCCCACCGACAGATAAATGAGCAGTTCTTC
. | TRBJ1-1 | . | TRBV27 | CASSPAPSGTEAFF | TGTGCCAGCAGTCCGGCCCCTTCGGGGACTGAAGCTTTCTTT
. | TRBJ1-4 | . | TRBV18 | CASSPLRQAKLFF | TGTGCCAGCTCACCCCTTAGACAGGCAAAACTGTTTTTT
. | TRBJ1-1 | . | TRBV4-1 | CASSQDRDPNRGTEAFF | TGCGCCAGCAGCCAAGATCGGGATCCTAACAGAGGGACTGAAGCTTTCTTT
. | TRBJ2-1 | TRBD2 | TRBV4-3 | CASSQDEAGGRNEQFF | TGCGCCAGCAGCCAAGATGAGGCGGGGGGGCGCAATGAGCAGTTCTTC
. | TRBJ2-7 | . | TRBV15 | CATSPNRDYEQYF | TGTGCCACCAGCCCAAACCGAGACTACGAGCAGTACTTC
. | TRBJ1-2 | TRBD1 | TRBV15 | CATSRDLGTGDYGYTF | TGTGCCACCAGCAGAGATCTGGGGACAGGGGACTATGGCTACACCTTC
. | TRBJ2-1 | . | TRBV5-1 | CASSFYEGPYNEQFF | TGCGCCAGCAGCTTTTATGAGGGCCCCTACAATGAGCAGTTCTTC
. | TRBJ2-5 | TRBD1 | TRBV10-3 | CAISSSDRVGRGTQYF | TGTGCCATCAGTTCTTCTGACAGGGTCGGGCGAGGGACCCAGTACTTC
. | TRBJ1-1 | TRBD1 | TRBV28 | CASKLGGGTEAFF | TGTGCCAGCAAATTAGGGGGCGGAACTGAAGCTTTCTTT
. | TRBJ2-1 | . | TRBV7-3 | CASSPGGGSRGYNEQFF | TGTGCCAGCAGCCCGGGTGGGGGTTCCAGGGGTTACAATGAGCAGTTCTTC
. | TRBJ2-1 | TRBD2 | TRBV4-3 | CASKTSGDSYNEQFF | TGCGCCAGCAAGACTAGCGGGGACTCCTACAATGAGCAGTTCTTC
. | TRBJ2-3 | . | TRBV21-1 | CASSKAQGSTDTQYF | TGTGCCAGCAGCAAAGCGCAGGGGAGCACAGATACGCAGTATTTT
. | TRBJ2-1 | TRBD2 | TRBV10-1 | CASSVRAGIYNEQFF | TGCGCCAGCAGTGTCAGAGCGGGAATCTACAATGAGCAGTTCTTC
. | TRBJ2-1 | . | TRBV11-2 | CASSVAGDSYNEQFF | TGTGCCAGCAGCGTAGCAGGGGATTCCTACAATGAGCAGTTCTTC
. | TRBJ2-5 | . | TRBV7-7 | CASSPSGQETQYF | TGTGCTAGCAGCCCGTCAGGCCAAGAGACCCAGTACTTC
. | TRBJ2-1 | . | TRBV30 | CAWSANADSYRQFF | TGTGCCTGGAGTGCCAACGCGGACTCCTATCGGCAGTTCTTC
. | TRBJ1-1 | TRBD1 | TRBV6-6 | CASSTGVGNTEAFF | TGTGCCAGCAGTACAGGGGTTGGGAACACTGAAGCTTTCTTT
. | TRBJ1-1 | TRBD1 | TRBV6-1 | CASSGASTGRNTEAFF | TGTGCCAGCAGTGGGGCCTCGACAGGGAGGAACACTGAAGCTTTCTTT
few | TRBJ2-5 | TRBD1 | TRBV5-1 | CASSRGTGGGFETQYF | TGCGCCAGCAGCCGAGGAACAGGGGGCGGGTTTGAGACCCAGTACTTC
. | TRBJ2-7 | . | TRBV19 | CASSINGGRYEQYF | TGTGCCAGTAGTATCAATGGTGGTAGATACGAGCAGTACTTC
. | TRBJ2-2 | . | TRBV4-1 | CASSQDRDAGELFF | TGCGCCAGCAGCCAAGATCGGGATGCCGGGGAGCTGTTTTTT
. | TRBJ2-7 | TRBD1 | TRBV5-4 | CASSPTGTGVFYEQYF | TGTGCCAGCAGCCCTACGGGGACAGGGGTTTTCTACGAGCAGTACTTC
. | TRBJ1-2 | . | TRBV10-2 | CASSDIVGYTF | TGCGCCAGCAGTGACATAGTTGGCTACACCTTC
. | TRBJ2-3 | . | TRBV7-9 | CASSLERRDTQYF | TGTGCCAGCAGCTTAGAACGGCGGGATACGCAGTATTTT
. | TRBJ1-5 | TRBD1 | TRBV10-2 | CATRETGGNQPQHF | TGCGCCACACGGGAGACAGGGGGCAATCAGCCCCAGCATTTT
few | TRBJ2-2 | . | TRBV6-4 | CASSPMTGYTGELFF | TGTGCCAGCAGTCCCATGACAGGATACACCGGGGAGCTGTTTTTT
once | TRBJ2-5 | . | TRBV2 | CASSPSRETQYF | TGTGCCAGCAGCCCCTCGCGAGAGACCCAGTACTTC
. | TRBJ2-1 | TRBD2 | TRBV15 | CATSRGLAGFNEQFF | TGTGCCACCAGCAGAGGACTAGCGGGGTTTAATGAGCAGTTCTTC
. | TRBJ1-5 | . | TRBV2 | CASSVLQAQHF | TGTGCCAGCAGTGTGTTACAGGCCCAGCATTTT
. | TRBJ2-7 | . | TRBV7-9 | CASSLAAGPYEQYF | TGTGCCAGCAGCTTAGCGGCAGGCCCATACGAGCAGTACTTC
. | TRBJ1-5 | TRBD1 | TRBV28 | CASSPGTGGWTQHF | TGTGCCAGCAGTCCAGGGACAGGTGGTTGGACCCAGCATTTT
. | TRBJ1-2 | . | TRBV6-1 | CASSDYRVNYGYTF | TGTGCCAGCAGTGATTATCGGGTTAACTATGGCTACACCTTC
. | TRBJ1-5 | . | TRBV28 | CASSLLNQPQHF | TGTGCCAGCAGTTTGCTTAATCAGCCCCAGCATTTT
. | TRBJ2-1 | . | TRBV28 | CASSLYQNNEQFF | TGTGCCAGCAGTTTATACCAGAACAATGAGCAGTTCTTC
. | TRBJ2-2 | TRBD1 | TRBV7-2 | CASSFPPGQGLTGELFF | TGTGCCAGCAGCTTCCCCCCGGGACAGGGGCTAACCGGGGAGCTGTTTTTT